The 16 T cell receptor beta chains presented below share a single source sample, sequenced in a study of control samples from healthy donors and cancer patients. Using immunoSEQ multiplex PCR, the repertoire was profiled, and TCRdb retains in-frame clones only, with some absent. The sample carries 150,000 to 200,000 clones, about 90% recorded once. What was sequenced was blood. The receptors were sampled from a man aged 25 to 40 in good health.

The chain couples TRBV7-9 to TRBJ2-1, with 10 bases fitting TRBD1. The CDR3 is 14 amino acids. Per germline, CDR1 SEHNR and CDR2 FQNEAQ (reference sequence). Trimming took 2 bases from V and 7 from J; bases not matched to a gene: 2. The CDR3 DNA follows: TGTGCCAGCAGCTTACCGGACAGGGGGAATGAGCAGTTCTTC. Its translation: CASSLPDRGNEQFF.

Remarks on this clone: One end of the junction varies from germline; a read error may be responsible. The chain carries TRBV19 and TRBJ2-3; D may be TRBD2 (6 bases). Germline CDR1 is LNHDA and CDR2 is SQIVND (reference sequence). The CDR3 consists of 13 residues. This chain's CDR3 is CASCDSGTQGGRF. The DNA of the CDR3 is TGTGCCAGTTGCGACTCCGGGACTCAAGGAGGGAGGTTT.

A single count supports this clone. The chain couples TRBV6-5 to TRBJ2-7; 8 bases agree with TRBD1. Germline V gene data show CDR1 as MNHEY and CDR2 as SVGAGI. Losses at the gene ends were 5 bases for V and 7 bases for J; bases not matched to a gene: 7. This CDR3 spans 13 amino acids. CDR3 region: CASSPGTGGEQYF. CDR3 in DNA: TGTGCCAGCAGTCCAGGGACAGGTGGGGAGCAGTACTTC.

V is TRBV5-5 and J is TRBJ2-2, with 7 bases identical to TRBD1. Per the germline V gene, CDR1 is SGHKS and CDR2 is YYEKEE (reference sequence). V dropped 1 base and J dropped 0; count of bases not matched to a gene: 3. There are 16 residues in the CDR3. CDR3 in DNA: TGTGCCAGCAGCTTGCAAGGGGGCTCGAACACCGGGGAGCTGTTTTTT. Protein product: CASSLQGGSNTGELFF. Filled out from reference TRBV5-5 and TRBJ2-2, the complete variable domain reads DAGVTQSPTHLIKTRGQQVTLRCSPISGHKSVSWYQQVLGQGPQFIFQYYEKEERGRGNFPDRFSARQFPNYSSELNVNALLLGDSALYLCASSLQGGSNTGELFFGEGSRLTVL.

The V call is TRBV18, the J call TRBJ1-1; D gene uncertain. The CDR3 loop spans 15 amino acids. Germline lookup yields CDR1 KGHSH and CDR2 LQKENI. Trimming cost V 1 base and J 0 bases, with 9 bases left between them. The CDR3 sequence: CASSPLNDMNTEAFF. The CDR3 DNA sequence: TGTGCCAGCTCACCACTAAATGACATGAACACTGAAGCTTTCTTT. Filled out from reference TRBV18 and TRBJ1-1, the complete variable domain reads NAGVMQNPRHLVRRRGQEARLRCSPMKGHSHVYWYRQLPEEGLKFMVYLQKENIIDESGMPKERFSAEFPKEGPSILRIQQVVRGDSAAYFCASSPLNDMNTEAFFGQGTRLTVV.

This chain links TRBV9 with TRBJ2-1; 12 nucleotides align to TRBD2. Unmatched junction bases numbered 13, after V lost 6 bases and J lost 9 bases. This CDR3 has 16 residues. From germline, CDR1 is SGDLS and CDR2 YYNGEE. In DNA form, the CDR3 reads TGTGCCAGCACCTCGACTAGCGGGAGTATTATGGGTGAGCAGTTCTTC. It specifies CASTSTSGSIMGEQFF.

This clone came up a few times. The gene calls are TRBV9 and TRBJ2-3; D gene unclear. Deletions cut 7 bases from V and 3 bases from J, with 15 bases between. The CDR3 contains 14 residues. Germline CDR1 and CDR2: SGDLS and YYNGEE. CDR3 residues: CASRRDPSTDTQYF. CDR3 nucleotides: TGTGCCAGCCGGCGAGACCCCTCAACAGATACGCAGTATTTT.

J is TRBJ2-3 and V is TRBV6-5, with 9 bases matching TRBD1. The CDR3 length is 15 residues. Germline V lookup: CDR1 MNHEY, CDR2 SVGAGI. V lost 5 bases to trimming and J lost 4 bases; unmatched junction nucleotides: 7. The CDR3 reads CASSTGTGFPDTQYF. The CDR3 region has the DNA TGTGCCAGCAGTACCGGGACAGGGTTCCCAGATACGCAGTATTTT.

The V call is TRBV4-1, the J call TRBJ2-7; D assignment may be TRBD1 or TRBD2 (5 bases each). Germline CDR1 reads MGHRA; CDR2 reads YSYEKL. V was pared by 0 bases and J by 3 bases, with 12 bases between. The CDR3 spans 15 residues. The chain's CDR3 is CASSQDQGTFYEQYF. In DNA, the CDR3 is TGCGCCAGCAGCCAAGATCAAGGGACCTTCTACGAGCAGTACTTC.

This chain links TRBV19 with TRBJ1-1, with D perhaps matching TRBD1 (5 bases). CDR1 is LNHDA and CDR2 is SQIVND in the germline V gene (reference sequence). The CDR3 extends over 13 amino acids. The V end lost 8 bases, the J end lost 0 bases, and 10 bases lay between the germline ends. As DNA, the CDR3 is TGTGCCAGTGTTGAGGGGATGAACACTGAAGCTTTCTTT. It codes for CASVEGMNTEAFF.

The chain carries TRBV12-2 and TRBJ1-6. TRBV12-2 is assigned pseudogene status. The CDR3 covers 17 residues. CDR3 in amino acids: CASRLGPPQDSGSPLHF. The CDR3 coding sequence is TGTGCAAGTCGCTTAGGCCCCCCGCAGGACTCGGGTTCACCCCTCCACTTT.

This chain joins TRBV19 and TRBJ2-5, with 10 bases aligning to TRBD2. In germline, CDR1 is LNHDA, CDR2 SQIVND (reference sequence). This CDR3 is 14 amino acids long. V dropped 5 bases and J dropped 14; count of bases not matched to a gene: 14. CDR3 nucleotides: TGTGCCAGTAGTCCGACCGACAACGGACTAGCGGCTTACTTC. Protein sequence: CASSPTDNGLAAYF.

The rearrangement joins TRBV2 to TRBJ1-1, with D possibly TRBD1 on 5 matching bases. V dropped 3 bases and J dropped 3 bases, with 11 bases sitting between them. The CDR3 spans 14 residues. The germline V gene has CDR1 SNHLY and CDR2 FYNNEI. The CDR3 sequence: CASSDRGSHTEAFF. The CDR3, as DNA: TGTGCCAGCAGTGATCGGGGGTCGCACACTGAAGCTTTCTTT.

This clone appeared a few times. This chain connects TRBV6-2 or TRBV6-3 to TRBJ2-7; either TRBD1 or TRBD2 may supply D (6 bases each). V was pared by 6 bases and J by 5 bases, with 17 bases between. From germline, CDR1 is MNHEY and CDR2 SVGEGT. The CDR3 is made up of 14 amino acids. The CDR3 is CASSLTRGADEQYF. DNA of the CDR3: TGTGCCAGCAGCCTTACGAGGGGGGCGGACGAGCAGTACTTC.

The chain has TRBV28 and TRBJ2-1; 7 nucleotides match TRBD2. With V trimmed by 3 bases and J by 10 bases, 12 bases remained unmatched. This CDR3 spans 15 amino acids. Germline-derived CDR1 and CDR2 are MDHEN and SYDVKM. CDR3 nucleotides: TGTGCCAGCAGTTTCGCTTCGGGGCGGGGAGGGGAGCAGTTCTTC. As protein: CASSFASGRGGEQFF.

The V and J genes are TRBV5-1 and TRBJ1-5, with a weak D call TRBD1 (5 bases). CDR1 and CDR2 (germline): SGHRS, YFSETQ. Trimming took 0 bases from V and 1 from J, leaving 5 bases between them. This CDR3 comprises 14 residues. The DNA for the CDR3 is TGCGCCAGCAGCTTGGAGGGGAGCAATCAGCCCCAGCATTTT. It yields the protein CASSLEGSNQPQHF.